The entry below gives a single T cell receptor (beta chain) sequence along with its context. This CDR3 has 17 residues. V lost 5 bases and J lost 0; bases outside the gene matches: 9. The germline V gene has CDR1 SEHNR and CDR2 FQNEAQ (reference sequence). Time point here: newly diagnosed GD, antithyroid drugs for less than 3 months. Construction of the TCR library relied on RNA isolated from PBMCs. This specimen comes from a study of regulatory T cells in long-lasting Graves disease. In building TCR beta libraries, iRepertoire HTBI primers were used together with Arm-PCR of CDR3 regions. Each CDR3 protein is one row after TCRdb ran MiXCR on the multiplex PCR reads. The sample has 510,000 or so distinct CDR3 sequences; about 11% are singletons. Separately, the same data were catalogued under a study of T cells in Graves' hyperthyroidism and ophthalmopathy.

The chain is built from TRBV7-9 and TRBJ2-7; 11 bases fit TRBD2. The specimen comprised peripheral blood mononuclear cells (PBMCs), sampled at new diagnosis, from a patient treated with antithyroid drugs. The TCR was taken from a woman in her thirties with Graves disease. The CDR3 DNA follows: TGTGCCAGCAGCCCAGCCCTGGGACTAGCGGCCTCCTACGAGCAGTACTTC. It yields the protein CASSPALGLAASYEQYF.